This TCR beta chain came from a study of control samples from healthy donors and cancer patients. Libraries were prepared by immunoSEQ multiplex PCR; TCRdb keeps only in-frame clonotypes and omits some of them. Of more than 150,000 clones in the sample, approximately 92% are singletons; the top ten hold approximately 1.5%. The J segment lost 4 bases and the V segment lost 1 base, leaving 6 bases of the junction unmatched. The germline gives CDR1 SGHRS, CDR2 YFSETQ. This CDR3 region has 15 residues. The genes are TRBV5-1 and TRBJ2-3, with 7 bases fitting TRBD1. The TCR comes from a man between 18 and 29 years old in good health. Sequenced input: blood. CDR3 DNA sequence: TGCGCCAGCAGCTTGAGAACAGGGGCCCCAGATACGCAGTATTTT. Protein product: CASSLRTGAPDTQYF.